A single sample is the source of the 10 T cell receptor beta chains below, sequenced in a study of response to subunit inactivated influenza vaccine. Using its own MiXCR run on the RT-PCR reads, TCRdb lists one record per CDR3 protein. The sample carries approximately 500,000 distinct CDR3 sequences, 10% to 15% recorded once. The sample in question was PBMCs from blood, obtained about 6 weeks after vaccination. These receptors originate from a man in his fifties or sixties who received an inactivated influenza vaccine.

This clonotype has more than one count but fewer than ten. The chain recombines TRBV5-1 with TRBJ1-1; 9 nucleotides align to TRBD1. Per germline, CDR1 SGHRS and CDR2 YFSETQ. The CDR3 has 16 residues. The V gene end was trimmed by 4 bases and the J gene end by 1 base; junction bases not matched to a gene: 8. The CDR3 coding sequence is TGCGCCAGCAGCCCATCGCCGGGACAGGGGAACACTGAAGCTTTCTTT. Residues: CASSPSPGQGNTEAFF. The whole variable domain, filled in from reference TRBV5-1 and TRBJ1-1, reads KAGVTQTPRYLIKTRGQQVTLSCSPISGHRSVSWYQQTPGQGLQFLFEYFSETQRNKGNFPGRFSGRQFSNSRSEMNVSTLELGDSALYLCASSPSPGQGNTEAFFGQGTRLTVV.

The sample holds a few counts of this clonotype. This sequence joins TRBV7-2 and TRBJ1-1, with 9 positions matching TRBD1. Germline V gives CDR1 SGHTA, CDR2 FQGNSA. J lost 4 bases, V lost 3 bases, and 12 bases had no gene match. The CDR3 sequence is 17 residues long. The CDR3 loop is CASSFQGTGYLGTEAFF. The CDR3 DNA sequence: TGTGCCAGCAGCTTTCAAGGGACAGGGTATTTGGGCACTGAAGCTTTCTTT. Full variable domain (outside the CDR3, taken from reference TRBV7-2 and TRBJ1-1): GAGVSQSPSNKVTEKGKDVELRCDPISGHTALYWYRQSLGQGLEFLIYFQGNSAPDKSGLPSDRFSAERTGGSVSTLTIQRTQQEDSAVYLCASSFQGTGYLGTEAFFGQGTRLTVV.

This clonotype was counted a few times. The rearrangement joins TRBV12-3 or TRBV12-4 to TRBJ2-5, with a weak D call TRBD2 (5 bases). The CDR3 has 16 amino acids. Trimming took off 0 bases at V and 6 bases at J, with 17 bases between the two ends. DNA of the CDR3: TGTGCCAGCAGTTTAGCGAGGGTAACGCTTGGAAAGACCCAGTACTTC. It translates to CASSLARVTLGKTQYF.

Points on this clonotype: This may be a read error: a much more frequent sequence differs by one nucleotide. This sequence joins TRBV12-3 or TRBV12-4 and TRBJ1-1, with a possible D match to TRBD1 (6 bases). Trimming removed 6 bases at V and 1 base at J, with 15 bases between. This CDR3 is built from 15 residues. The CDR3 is CASRRGGQPNTEAFF. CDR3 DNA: TGTGCCAGCAGGAGAGGAGGACAGCCGAACACTGAAGCTTTCTTT.

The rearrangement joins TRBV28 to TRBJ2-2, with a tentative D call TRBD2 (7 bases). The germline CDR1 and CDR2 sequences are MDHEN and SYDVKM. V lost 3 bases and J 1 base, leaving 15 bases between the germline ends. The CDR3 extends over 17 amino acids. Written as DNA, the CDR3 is TGTGCCAGCAGTTTTACACGGGGGGCCAGGAACACCGGGGAGCTGTTTTTT. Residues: CASSFTRGARNTGELFF.

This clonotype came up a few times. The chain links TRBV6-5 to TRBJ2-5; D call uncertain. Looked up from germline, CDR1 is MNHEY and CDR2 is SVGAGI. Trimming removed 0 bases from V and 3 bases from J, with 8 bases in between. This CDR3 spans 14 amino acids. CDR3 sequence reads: CASSYSSAKETQYF. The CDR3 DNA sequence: TGTGCCAGCAGTTACTCATCAGCGAAAGAGACCCAGTACTTC.

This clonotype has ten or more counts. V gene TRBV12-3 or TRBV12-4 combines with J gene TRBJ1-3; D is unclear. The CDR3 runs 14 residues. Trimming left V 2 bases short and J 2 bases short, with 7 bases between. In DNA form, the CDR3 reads TGTGCCAGCAGTTTACTGGGGACTGGAAACACCATATATTTT. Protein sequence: CASSLLGTGNTIYF.

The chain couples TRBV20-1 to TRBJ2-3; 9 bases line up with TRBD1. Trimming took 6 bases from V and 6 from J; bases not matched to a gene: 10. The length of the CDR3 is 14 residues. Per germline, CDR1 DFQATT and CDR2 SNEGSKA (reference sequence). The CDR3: CSASPDRGLDTQYF. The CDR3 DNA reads TGCAGTGCAAGCCCGGACAGGGGCTTGGATACGCAGTATTTT.

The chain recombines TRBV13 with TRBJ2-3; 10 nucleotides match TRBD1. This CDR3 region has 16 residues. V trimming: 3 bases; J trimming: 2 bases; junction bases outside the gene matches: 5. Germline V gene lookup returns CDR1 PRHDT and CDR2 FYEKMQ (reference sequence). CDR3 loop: CASSLPGQGDTDTQYF. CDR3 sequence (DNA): TGTGCCAGCAGCTTGCCCGGACAGGGGGACACAGATACGCAGTATTTT.

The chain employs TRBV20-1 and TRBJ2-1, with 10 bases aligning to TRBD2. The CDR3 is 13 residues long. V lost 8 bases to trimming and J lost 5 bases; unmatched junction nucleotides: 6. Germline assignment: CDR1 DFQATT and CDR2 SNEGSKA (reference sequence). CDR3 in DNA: TGCAGTCCATGGACTAGCGGAAACAATGAGCAGTTCTTC. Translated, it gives CSPWTSGNNEQFF.